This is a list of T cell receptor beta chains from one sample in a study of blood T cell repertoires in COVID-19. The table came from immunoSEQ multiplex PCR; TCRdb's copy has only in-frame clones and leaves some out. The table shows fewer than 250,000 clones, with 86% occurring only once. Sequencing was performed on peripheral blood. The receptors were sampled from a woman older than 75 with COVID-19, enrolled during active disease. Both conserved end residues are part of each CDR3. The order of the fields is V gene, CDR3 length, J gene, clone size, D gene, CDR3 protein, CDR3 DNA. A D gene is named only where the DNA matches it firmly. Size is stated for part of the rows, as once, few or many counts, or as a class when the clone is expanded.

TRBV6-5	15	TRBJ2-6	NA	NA	CASGRDFSGANVLTF	TGTGCCAGCGGCCGGGACTTCTCTGGGGCCAACGTCCTGACTTTC
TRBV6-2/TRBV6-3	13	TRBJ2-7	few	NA	CASSSPGGYEQYF	TGTGCCAGCAGTTCCCCCGGGGGCTACGAGCAGTACTTC
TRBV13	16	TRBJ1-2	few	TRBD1	CASSPVNRGDNYGYTF	TGTGCCAGCAGCCCCGTGAACAGGGGAGATAACTATGGCTACACCTTC
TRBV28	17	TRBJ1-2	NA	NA	CASGTLTGSLINYGYTF	TGTGCCAGCGGAACTCTAACAGGGTCCCTTATTAACTATGGCTACACCTTC
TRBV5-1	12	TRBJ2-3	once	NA	CASSPGADTQYF	TGCGCCAGCAGCCCCGGGGCAGATACGCAGTATTTT
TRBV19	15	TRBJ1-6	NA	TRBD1	CASSIYRGLDSPLHF	TGTGCCAGTAGTATCTACAGGGGGCTCGATTCACCCCTCCACTTT
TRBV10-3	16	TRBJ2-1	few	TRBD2	CAISGASGGIYNEQFF	TGTGCCATCAGTGGGGCTAGCGGGGGTATTTACAATGAGCAGTTCTTC
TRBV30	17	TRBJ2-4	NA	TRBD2	CAWSTSGGPIAKNIQYF	TGTGCCTGGAGTACTAGCGGGGGGCCGATAGCCAAAAACATTCAGTACTTC
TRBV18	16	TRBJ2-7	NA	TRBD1	CASTEGTGQSSYEQYF	TGTGCCAGTACAGAAGGGACAGGGCAAAGCTCCTACGAGCAGTACTTC
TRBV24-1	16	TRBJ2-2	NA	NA	CATSDPGRGNTGELFF	TGTGCCACCAGTGATCCTGGCAGGGGAAACACCGGGGAGCTGTTTTTT
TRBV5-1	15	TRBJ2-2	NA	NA	CASSPGTFNTGELFF	TGCGCCAGCAGCCCCGGGACTTTTAACACCGGGGAGCTGTTTTTT
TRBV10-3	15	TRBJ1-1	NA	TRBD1	CAISEGDRGPTEAFF	TGTGCCATCAGTGAGGGAGACAGGGGGCCCACTGAAGCTTTCTTT
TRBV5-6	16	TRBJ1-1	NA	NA	CASSFRGVTGATEAFF	TGTGCCAGCAGCTTTAGGGGAGTGACGGGAGCCACTGAAGCTTTCTTT
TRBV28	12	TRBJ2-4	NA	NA	CASSYEGSRQYF	TGTGCCAGCAGCTACGAGGGTAGTAGGCAGTACTTC
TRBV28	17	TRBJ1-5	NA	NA	CASSPPAAALVSQPQHF	TGTGCCAGCAGTCCCCCGGCGGCCGCACTTGTTAGCCAGCCCCAGCATTTT
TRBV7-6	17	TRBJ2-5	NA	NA	CASSLGLPAAIQETQYF	TGTGCCAGCAGCTTAGGTCTCCCGGCAGCGATCCAAGAGACCCAGTACTTC
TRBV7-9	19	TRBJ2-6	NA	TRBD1	CASSLRATGSNSGANVLTF	TGTGCCAGCAGCTTACGCGCGACAGGGTCCAACTCTGGGGCCAACGTCCTGACTTTC
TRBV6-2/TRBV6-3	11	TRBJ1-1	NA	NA	CASSYSGPSFF	TGTGCCAGCAGTTACTCGGGCCCTTCGTTCTTT
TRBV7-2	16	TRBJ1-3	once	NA	CASSLEATETGNTIYF	TGTGCCAGCAGCTTAGAAGCGACAGAGACTGGAAACACCATATATTTT
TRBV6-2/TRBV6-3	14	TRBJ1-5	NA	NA	CASSYSIGRHPSDF	TGTGCCAGCAGTTACTCGATCGGTAGACACCCCTCTGATTTT
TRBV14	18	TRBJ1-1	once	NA	CASSQVRIPGVSNTEAFF	TGTGCCAGCAGCCAAGTCCGTATTCCAGGGGTATCGAACACTGAAGCTTTCTTT
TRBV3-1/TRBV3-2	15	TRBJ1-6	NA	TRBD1	CASRPTGVIDSPLHF	TGTGCCAGCAGACCTACAGGGGTGATAGATTCACCCCTCCACTTT
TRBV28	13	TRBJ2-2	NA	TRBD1	CASRQGGTGELFF	TGTGCCAGCAGACAGGGGGGCACCGGGGAGCTGTTTTTT
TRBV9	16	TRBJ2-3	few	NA	CASSVVVAATTDTQYF	TGTGCCAGCAGCGTAGTAGTTGCGGCGACCACCGATACGCAGTATTTT
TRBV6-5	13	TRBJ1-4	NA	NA	CASSLLAVEKLFF	TGTGCCAGCAGCCTCTTGGCGGTCGAAAAACTGTTTTTT
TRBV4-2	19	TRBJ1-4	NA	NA	CASSQDPGRYQRANEKLFF	TGTGCCAGCAGCCAAGACCCCGGGCGATACCAGAGGGCCAATGAAAAACTGTTTTTT
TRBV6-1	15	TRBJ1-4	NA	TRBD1	CASSEVRGPGEKLFF	TGTGCCAGCAGTGAAGTGAGGGGGCCAGGTGAAAAACTGTTTTTT
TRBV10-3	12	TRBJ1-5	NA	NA	CAISDPGLPQHF	TGTGCCATCAGCGACCCGGGATTGCCCCAGCATTTT
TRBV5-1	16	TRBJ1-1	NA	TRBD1	CASSLRTGSLNTEAFF	TGCGCCAGCAGCTTGAGGACAGGGTCCCTGAACACTGAAGCTTTCTTT
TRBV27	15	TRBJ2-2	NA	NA	CASSLPSAGTGELFF	TGTGCCAGCAGTTTACCCTCCGCGGGGACCGGGGAGCTGTTTTTT
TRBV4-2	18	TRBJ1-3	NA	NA	CASSQEPGGPTSGNTIYF	TGTGCCAGCAGCCAAGAGCCGGGGGGCCCCACCTCTGGAAACACCATATATTTT
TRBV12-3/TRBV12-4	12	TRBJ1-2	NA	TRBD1	CASQGAGYGYTF	TGTGCCAGTCAGGGGGCTGGTTATGGCTACACCTTC
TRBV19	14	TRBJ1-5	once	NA	CASRWGTHNQPQHF	TGTGCCAGTAGATGGGGGACACACAATCAGCCCCAGCATTTT
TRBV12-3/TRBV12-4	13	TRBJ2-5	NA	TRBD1	CASNRGSRETQYF	TGTGCCAGCAACAGGGGCTCTCGGGAGACCCAGTACTTC
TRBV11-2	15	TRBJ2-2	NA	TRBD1	CASSLTGSDTGELFF	TGTGCCAGCAGCTTGACAGGGTCGGACACCGGGGAGCTGTTTTTT
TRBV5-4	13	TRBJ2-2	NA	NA	CASSVIPAGELFF	TGTGCCAGCAGCGTAATTCCGGCCGGGGAGCTGTTTTTT
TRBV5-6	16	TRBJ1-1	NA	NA	CASSLYPGEFNTEAFF	TGTGCCAGCAGCTTGTATCCAGGGGAATTCAACACTGAAGCTTTCTTT
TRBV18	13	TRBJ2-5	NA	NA	CASSRDIQETQYF	TGTGCCAGCTCCCGGGACATTCAAGAGACCCAGTACTTC
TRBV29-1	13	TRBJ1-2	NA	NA	CSVRQAALFSYTF	TGCAGCGTCCGACAGGCGGCCCTTTTCAGCTACACCTTC
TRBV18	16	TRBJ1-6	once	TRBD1	CASSPMPGQAISPLHF	TGTGCCAGCTCACCAATGCCGGGACAGGCCATCTCACCCCTCCACTTT
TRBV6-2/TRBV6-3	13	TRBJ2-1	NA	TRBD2	CASSLAGGNEQFF	TGTGCCAGCAGTCTAGCGGGGGGGAATGAGCAGTTCTTC
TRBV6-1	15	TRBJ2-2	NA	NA	CASSEDRSNTGELFF	TGTGCCAGCAGTGAAGACAGGTCGAACACCGGGGAGCTGTTTTTT
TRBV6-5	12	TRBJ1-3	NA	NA	CAIRTAGNTIYF	TGTGCCATCAGGACAGCTGGAAACACCATATATTTT
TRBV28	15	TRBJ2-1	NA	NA	CASSLRGQGGIEQFF	TGTGCCAGCAGTTTAAGGGGCCAGGGTGGGATTGAGCAGTTCTTC
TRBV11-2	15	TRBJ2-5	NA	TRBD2	CASSPAGTSVETQYF	TGTGCCAGCAGCCCAGCCGGGACTAGTGTTGAGACCCAGTACTTC